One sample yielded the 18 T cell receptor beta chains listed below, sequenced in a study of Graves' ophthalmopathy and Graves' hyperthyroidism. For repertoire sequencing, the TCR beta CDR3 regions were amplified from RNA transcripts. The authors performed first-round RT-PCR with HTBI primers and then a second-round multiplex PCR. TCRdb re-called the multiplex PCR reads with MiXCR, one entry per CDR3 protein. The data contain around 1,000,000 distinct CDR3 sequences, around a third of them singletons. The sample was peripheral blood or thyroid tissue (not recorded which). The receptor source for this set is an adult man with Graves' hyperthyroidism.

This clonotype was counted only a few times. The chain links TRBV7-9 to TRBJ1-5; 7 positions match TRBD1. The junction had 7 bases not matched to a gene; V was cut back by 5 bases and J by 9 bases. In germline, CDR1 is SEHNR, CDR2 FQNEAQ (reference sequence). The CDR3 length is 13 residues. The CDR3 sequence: CASSIGTVGPQHF. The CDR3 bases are TGTGCCAGCAGCATCGGGACAGTAGGGCCCCAGCATTTT.

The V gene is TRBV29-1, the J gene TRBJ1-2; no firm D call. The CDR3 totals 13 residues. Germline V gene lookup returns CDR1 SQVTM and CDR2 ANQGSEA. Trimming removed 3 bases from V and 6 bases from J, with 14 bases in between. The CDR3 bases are TGCAGCGTTGATCCCTTGAAGGACCATGGCTACACCTTC. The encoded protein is CSVDPLKDHGYTF. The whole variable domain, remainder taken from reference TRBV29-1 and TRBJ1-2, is SAVISQKPSRDICQRGTSLTIQCQVDSQVTMMFWYRQQPGQSLTLIATANQGSEATYESGFVIDKFPISRPNLTFSTLTVSNMSPEDSSIYLCSVDPLKDHGYTFGSGTRLTVV.

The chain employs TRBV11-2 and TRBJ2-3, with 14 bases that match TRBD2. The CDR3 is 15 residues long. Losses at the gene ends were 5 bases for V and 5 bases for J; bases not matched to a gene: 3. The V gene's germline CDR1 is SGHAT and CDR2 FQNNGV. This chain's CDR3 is CASSPGTSGGDTQYF. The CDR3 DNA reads TGTGCCAGCAGCCCCGGGACTAGCGGGGGAGATACGCAGTATTTT.

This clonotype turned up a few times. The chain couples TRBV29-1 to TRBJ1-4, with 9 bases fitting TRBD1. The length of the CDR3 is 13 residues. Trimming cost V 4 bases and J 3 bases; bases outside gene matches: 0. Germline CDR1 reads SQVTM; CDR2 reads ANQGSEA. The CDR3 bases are TGCAGCGTTGGGACAGGGGCTAATGAAAAACTGTTTTTT. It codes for CSVGTGANEKLFF. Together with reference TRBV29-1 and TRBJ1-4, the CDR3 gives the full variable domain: SAVISQKPSRDICQRGTSLTIQCQVDSQVTMMFWYRQQPGQSLTLIATANQGSEATYESGFVIDKFPISRPNLTFSTLTVSNMSPEDSSIYLCSVGTGANEKLFFGSGTQLSVL.

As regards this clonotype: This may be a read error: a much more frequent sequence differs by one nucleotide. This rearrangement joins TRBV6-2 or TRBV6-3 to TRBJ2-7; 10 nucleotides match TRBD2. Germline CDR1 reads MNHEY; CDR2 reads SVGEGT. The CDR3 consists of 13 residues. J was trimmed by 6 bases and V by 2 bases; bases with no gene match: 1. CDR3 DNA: TGTGCCAGCAGTTACGGACTAGCGGTCGAGCAGTACTTC. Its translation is CASSYGLAVEQYF.

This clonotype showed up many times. This CDR3 reads CASRQGQTQYF. CDR3 bases: TGTGCCAGCAGACAAGGCCAGACCCAGTACTTC. The J gene is TRBJ2-5, the V gene TRBV6-5, with no clear D. Trimming pared 6 bases from V and 6 bases from J, leaving 8 bases between. The CDR3 is 11 amino acids. The germline V gene has CDR1 MNHEY and CDR2 SVGAGI.

In DNA, the CDR3 is TGTGCCATCAGTGAGTCGACTAGCGGGGCCAACGTCCTGACTTTC. This encodes CAISESTSGANVLTF. This rearrangement joins TRBV10-3 to TRBJ2-6, with 7 bases matching TRBD2. V lost 0 bases and J lost 4; bases outside the gene matches: 0. CDR1 is ENHRY and CDR2 is SYGVKD in the germline V gene. The length of the CDR3 is 15 residues.

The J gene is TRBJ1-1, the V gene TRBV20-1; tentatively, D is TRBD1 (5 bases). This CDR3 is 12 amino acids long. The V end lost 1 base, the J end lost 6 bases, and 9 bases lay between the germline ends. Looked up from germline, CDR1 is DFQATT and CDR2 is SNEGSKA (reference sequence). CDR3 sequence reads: CSARARDAEAFF. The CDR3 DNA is TGCAGTGCTAGAGCACGGGACGCTGAAGCTTTCTTT.

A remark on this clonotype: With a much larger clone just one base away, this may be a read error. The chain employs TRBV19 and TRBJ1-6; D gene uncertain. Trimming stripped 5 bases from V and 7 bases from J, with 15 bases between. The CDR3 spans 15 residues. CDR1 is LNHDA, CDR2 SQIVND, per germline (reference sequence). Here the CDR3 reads CASSVPGRHNSPLHF. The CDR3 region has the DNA TGTGCCAGTAGTGTCCCCGGGCGGCACAATTCACCCCTCCACTTT.

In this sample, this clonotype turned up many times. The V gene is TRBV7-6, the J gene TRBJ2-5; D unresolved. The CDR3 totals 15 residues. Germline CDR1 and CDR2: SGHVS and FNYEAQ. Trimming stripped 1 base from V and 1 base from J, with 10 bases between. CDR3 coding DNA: TGTGCCAGCAGCTTAGGTGTAGGACCCCAAGAGACCCAGTACTTC. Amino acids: CASSLGVGPQETQYF.

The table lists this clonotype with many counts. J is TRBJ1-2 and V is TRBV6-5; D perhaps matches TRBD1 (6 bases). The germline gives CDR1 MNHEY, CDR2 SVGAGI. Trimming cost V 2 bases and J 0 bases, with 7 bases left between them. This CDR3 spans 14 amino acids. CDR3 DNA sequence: TGTGCCAGCAGTTACAGGACAGCTAACTATGGCTACACCTTC. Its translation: CASSYRTANYGYTF.

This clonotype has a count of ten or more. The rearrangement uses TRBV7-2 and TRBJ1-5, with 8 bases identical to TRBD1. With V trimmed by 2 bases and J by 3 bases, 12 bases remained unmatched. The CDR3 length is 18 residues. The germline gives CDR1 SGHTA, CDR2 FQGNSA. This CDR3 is CASSLRAGGMDNNQPQHF. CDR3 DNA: TGTGCCAGCAGCTTAAGGGCAGGGGGCATGGATAACAATCAGCCCCAGCATTTT. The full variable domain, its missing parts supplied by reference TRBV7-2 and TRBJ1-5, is GAGVSQSPSNKVTEKGKDVELRCDPISGHTALYWYRQSLGQGLEFLIYFQGNSAPDKSGLPSDRFSAERTGGSVSTLTIQRTQQEDSAVYLCASSLRAGGMDNNQPQHFGDGTRLSIL.

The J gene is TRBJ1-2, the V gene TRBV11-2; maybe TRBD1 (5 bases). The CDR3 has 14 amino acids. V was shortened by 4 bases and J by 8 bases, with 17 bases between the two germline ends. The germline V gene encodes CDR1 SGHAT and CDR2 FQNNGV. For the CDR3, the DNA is TGTGCCAGCAGCTCCGGACAAAGGTCGTGGGGCTACACCTTC. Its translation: CASSSGQRSWGYTF.

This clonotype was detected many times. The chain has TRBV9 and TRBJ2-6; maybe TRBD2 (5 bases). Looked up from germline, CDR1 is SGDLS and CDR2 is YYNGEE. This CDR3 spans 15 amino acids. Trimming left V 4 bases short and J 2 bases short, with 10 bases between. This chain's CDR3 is CASSPGLAGANVLTF. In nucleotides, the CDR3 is TGTGCCAGCAGCCCAGGACTGGCTGGGGCCAACGTCCTGACTTTC.

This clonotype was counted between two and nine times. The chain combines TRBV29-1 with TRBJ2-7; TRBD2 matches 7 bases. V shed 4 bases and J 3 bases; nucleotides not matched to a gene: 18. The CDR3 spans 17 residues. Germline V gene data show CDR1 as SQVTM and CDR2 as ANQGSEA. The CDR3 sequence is CSVGGGELAPADYEQYF. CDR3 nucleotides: TGCAGCGTTGGGGGGGGGGAACTAGCGCCAGCGGACTACGAGCAGTACTTC.

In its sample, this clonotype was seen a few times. As DNA, the CDR3 is TGTGCCAGCAGCTTTGCAGGGGTTGTTGAAAAACTGTTTTTT. It specifies CASSFAGVVEKLFF. This chain uses TRBV5-8 with TRBJ1-4; D perhaps matches TRBD1 (6 bases). Germline V gives CDR1 SGHTS, CDR2 YDEGEE. This CDR3 is built from 14 residues. V shed 2 bases and J shed 7 bases, with 12 bases lying between them.

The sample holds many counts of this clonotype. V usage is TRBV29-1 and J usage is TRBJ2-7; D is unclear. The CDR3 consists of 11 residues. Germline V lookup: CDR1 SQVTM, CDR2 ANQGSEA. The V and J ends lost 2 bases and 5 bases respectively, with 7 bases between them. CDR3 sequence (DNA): TGCAGCGTTGAATTAGTCAACGAGCAGTACTTC. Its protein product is CSVELVNEQYF.

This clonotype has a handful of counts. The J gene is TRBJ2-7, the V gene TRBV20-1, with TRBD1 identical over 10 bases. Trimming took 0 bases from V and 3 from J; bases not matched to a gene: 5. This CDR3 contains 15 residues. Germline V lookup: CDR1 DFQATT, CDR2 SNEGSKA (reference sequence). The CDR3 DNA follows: TGCAGTGCTAGAGATCTGAGGACAGGGGGCTACGAGCAGTACTTC. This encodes CSARDLRTGGYEQYF.